This passage covers 29 T cell receptor beta chains from one sample sequenced in a study of cytomegalovirus exposure and HLA in healthy donors. This PCR relied on a set of 60 Vbeta primers and 13 Jbeta primers. Sequencing was performed with immunoSEQ multiplex PCR; in TCRdb, only in-frame clones are kept and a portion is missing. This repertoire shows 100,000 to 150,000 clones, 65% to 90% found once; its top ten account for 0.95% to 1.5%. The sequenced material came from PBMCs. The receptor set was obtained from a girl aged 2 to 9 in good health and CMV-seronegative.

The chain carries TRBV4-3 and TRBJ2-3; the match to TRBD2 covers 8 bases. Losses at the gene ends were 0 bases for V and 2 bases for J; bases not matched to a gene: 7. Germline values: CDR1 LGHNA, CDR2 YSLEER. The CDR3 totals 17 residues. The CDR3 DNA follows: TGCGCCAGCAGCCAAGATTCTCGGGGGGGAATCACAGATACGCAGTATTTT. Translating it yields CASSQDSRGGITDTQYF.

This clone was detected a few times. The V and J genes are TRBV4-1 and TRBJ2-1; 10 bases match TRBD2. The CDR3 loop spans 13 amino acids. Germline V gene lookup returns CDR1 MGHRA and CDR2 YSYEKL. The J segment lost 6 bases and the V segment lost 6 bases, leaving 2 bases of the junction unmatched. The CDR3 DNA is TGCGCCAGCAGGGTAGCGGGGGGCAATGAGCAGTTCTTC. This gives the protein CASRVAGGNEQFF.

This chain uses TRBV19 with TRBJ1-3; 7 bases agree with TRBD1. The CDR3 contains 15 residues. CDR1 and CDR2 from the germline V gene are LNHDA and SQIVND (reference sequence). J gave up 0 bases and V 10 bases, and 9 bases lay outside the gene matches. The chain's CDR3 is CATRDRRLSGNTIYF. The CDR3 nucleotides read TGTGCCACCCGGGACAGAAGGCTCTCTGGAAACACCATATATTTT.

The chain employs TRBV28 and TRBJ1-2; D ambiguous. Trimming left V 3 bases short and J 3 bases short, with 8 bases between. The germline V gene encodes CDR1 MDHEN and CDR2 SYDVKM. The CDR3 covers 13 residues. CDR3 nucleotides: TGTGCCAGCAGTTTTAGGCAGGACTATGGCTACACCTTC. Residues: CASSFRQDYGYTF.

The chain recombines TRBV7-3 with TRBJ2-1, with 11 bases aligning to TRBD1. In germline, CDR1 is SGHTA, CDR2 FQGTGA. The trim removed 5 bases at V and 4 bases at J, leaving 10 bases unmatched. The CDR3 runs to 17 residues. In DNA, the CDR3 is TGTGCCAGCAGCCTACACTCCGGGACAGGGGGGTACAATGAGCAGTTCTTC. Encoded protein: CASSLHSGTGGYNEQFF.

The chain recombines TRBV4-2 with TRBJ1-5; a possible D gene is TRBD1 (6 bases). CDR3 size: 18 residues. Germline CDR1 and CDR2: LGHNA and YNFKEQ. Between the trimmed V and J ends, which lost 0 bases and 2 bases, there was a span of 17 bases. CDR3 DNA: TGTGCCAGCAGCCAAGACAGGGGAATTTTGAGTGGCAATCAGCCCCAGCATTTT. Residues: CASSQDRGILSGNQPQHF.

There are a few counts of this clone. The chain employs TRBV5-5 and TRBJ2-7; D ambiguous. The V end lost 0 bases, the J end lost 5 bases, and 12 bases lay between the germline ends. The V gene's germline CDR1 is SGHKS and CDR2 YYEKEE (reference sequence). There are 14 residues in the CDR3. In DNA form, the CDR3 reads TGTGCCAGCAGCTTGGCAGGCCTTCTTGACGAGCAGTACTTC. This codes for CASSLAGLLDEQYF.

V and J are TRBV7-9 and TRBJ2-2; D perhaps matches TRBD2 (7 bases). Germline V CDR1 and CDR2: SEHNR, FQNEAQ (reference sequence). Trimming removed 5 bases at V and 6 bases at J, with 13 bases between. CDR3 length: 14 residues. The CDR3 protein is CASSTGTNSGELFF. The CDR3 DNA sequence: TGTGCCAGCAGCACAGGGACTAATTCCGGGGAGCTGTTTTTT.

The rearrangement links TRBV7-2 to TRBJ2-5; no clear D. V dropped 5 bases and J dropped 0 bases, with 4 bases sitting between them. Germline V lookup: CDR1 SGHTA, CDR2 FQGNSA. The CDR3 runs to 12 residues. CDR3 bases: TGTGCCAGCAGCAACTACCAAGAGACCCAGTACTTC. This sequence encodes CASSNYQETQYF.

The genes are TRBV4-1 and TRBJ1-2; 7 positions agree with TRBD1. Losses at the gene ends were 1 base for V and 4 bases for J; bases not matched to a gene: 6. The germline V gene has CDR1 MGHRA and CDR2 YSYEKL. The CDR3 consists of 15 residues. The CDR3 sequence: CASSQGGGGFYGYTF. The CDR3 nucleotides read TGCGCCAGCAGCCAAGGTGGAGGGGGCTTCTATGGCTACACCTTC.

The chain joins TRBV9 to TRBJ2-5, with D maybe TRBD2 (7 bases). The V and J ends lost 0 bases and 5 bases respectively, with 14 bases between them. The CDR3 length is 15 residues. The germline gives CDR1 SGDLS, CDR2 YYNGEE. The CDR3 reads CASSVGVGRGETQYF. In nucleotides, the CDR3 is TGTGCCAGCAGCGTAGGGGTAGGGAGGGGGGAGACCCAGTACTTC.

J is TRBJ1-1 and V is TRBV4-1, with 8 bases aligning to TRBD1. Trimming took 4 bases from V and 1 from J; bases not matched to a gene: 5. This CDR3 spans 15 amino acids. The germline V gene has CDR1 MGHRA and CDR2 YSYEKL. The CDR3: CASSPRTGPNTEAFF. DNA of the CDR3: TGCGCCAGCAGCCCCAGGACAGGGCCGAACACTGAAGCTTTCTTT.

V gene TRBV14 combines with J gene TRBJ2-3; the D gene is possibly TRBD1 (6 bases). Germline V gene data show CDR1 as SGHDN and CDR2 as FVKESK. Trimming shortened V by 4 bases and J by 4 bases, and 15 bases separated the two germline ends. CDR3 length: 15 amino acids. The CDR3 DNA reads as TGTGCCAGCAGCCGCGAACAGGGTATGGCAGATACGCAGTATTTT. Residues: CASSREQGMADTQYF.

The CDR3 loop reads CASSFGQGNQPQHF. The CDR3 coding sequence is TGTGCCAGCAGCTTTGGACAGGGCAATCAGCCCCAGCATTTT. The genes are TRBV7-9 and TRBJ1-5, with TRBD1 matching 7 bases. Germline trimming cut 3 bases from V and 2 bases from J; bases unmatched to any gene: 1. CDR1 SEHNR and CDR2 FQNEAQ come from the germline V gene (reference sequence). The CDR3 runs 14 residues.

The chain combines TRBV7-3 with TRBJ2-1, with 12 bases fitting TRBD2. This CDR3 has 14 residues. J was trimmed by 8 bases and V by 4 bases; bases with no gene match: 3. Looked up from germline, CDR1 is SGHTA and CDR2 is FQGTGA. The CDR3 coding sequence is TGTGCCAGCAGCTCGACTAGCGGGGGTCATGAGCAGTTCTTC. Translating gives CASSSTSGGHEQFF.

Here the CDR3 DNA reads TGTGCCAGCAGTTTAGTACAGGGGCCTTACAATGAGCAGTTCTTC. This translates into CASSLVQGPYNEQFF. This sequence joins TRBV27 and TRBJ2-1; 7 bases map to TRBD1. The CDR3 runs 15 residues. Germline CDR1 MNHEY, CDR2 SMNVEV (reference sequence). The V and J ends lost 2 bases and 4 bases, in that order; junction bases with no gene match: 5.

This clone was recorded only once. The gene calls are TRBV5-1 and TRBJ2-7; unclear D gene. Trimming took 6 bases from V and 9 from J, leaving 4 bases between them. The CDR3 contains 8 residues. CDR1 and CDR2 from the germline V gene are SGHRS and YFSETQ. In DNA form, the CDR3 reads TGCGCCAGCACGGGGCAGTACTTC. Amino acid sequence: CASTGQYF.

As concerns this clone: The sample contains more than one DNA sequence encoding this CDR3. The chain employs TRBV6-4 and TRBJ2-3; D might be TRBD2 (6 bases). The ends were cut back, 2 bases at V and 0 bases at J, with 6 bases in the middle. The length of the CDR3 is 14 residues. CDR1 MRHNA and CDR2 SNTAGT come from the germline V gene. The CDR3 DNA is TGTGCCAGCAGTGACGGAGGGAGCACAGATACGCAGTATTTT. Its protein is CASSDGGSTDTQYF.

The DNA of the CDR3 is TGTGCCAGCAGCCCGAACCAGGGGGGACAGGAGACCCAGTACTTC. Encoded protein: CASSPNQGGQETQYF. The chain employs TRBV28 and TRBJ2-5; tentative D call: TRBD1 (7 bases). Trimming shortened V by 6 bases and J by 5 bases, and 19 bases separated the two germline ends. Germline V gene data show CDR1 as MDHEN and CDR2 as SYDVKM. This CDR3 is built from 15 residues.

The chain uses TRBV7-2 and TRBJ1-5; 12 bases match TRBD1. The ends lost 5 bases at V and 3 bases at J; junction bases unmatched: 2. The germline V gene has CDR1 SGHTA and CDR2 FQGNSA. The CDR3 loop spans 15 amino acids. The CDR3: CASSRDRGLNQPQHF. CDR3 coding DNA: TGTGCCAGCAGCCGGGACAGGGGGCTCAATCAGCCCCAGCATTTT.

The V gene is TRBV15, the J gene TRBJ1-1; D gene unclear. The V and J ends lost 0 bases and 7 bases respectively, with 9 bases between them. Germline loops: CDR1 LNHNV, CDR2 YYDKDF (reference sequence). The CDR3 is 13 amino acids. This chain's CDR3 is CATSRDWADEAFF. CDR3 sequence (DNA): TGTGCCACCAGCAGAGATTGGGCCGATGAAGCTTTCTTT.

A single count supports this clone. V usage is TRBV4-2 and J usage is TRBJ2-2; TRBD2 aligns across 8 bases. J gave up 4 bases and V 4 bases, and 8 bases lay outside the gene matches. The CDR3 loop spans 16 amino acids. Germline V gives CDR1 LGHNA, CDR2 YNFKEQ. DNA for the CDR3: TGTGCCAGCAGCCCCCTCGGGGGGGCGGGCACCGGGGAGCTGTTTTTT. It translates to CASSPLGGAGTGELFF.

The J gene is TRBJ1-2, the V gene TRBV29-1, with 7 bases lining up with TRBD1. Losses at the gene ends were 5 bases for V and 1 base for J; bases not matched to a gene: 7. This CDR3 contains 14 residues. From germline, CDR1 is SQVTM and CDR2 ANQGSEA. For the CDR3, the DNA is TGCAGCGTTAATGACAGGGCGCTTAACTATGGCTACACCTTC. Its translation is CSVNDRALNYGYTF.

This chain links TRBV9 with TRBJ1-1, with D possibly matching TRBD1 (6 bases). V was pared by 0 bases and J by 3 bases, with 9 bases between. There are 14 residues in the CDR3. CDR1 is SGDLS, CDR2 YYNGEE, per germline. The CDR3 reads CASSVGAGDTEAFF. In DNA, the CDR3 is TGTGCCAGCAGCGTAGGGGCAGGGGACACTGAAGCTTTCTTT.

The rearrangement joins TRBV30 to TRBJ2-7, with D tentatively TRBD1 (6 bases). CDR1 GTSNPN and CDR2 SVGIG come from the germline V gene (reference sequence). The length of the CDR3 is 12 residues. Trimming stripped 1 base from V and 7 bases from J, with 11 bases between. The DNA of the CDR3 is TGTGCCTGGAGTGCAACAGGGTTTGAGCAGTACTTC. Translated: CAWSATGFEQYF.

In this sample, this clone turned up a few times. The chain uses TRBV4-2 and TRBJ2-2, with 7 bases lining up with TRBD2. V lost 4 bases, J lost 3 bases, and 5 bases stayed unmatched. The CDR3 runs to 15 residues. From germline, CDR1 is LGHNA and CDR2 YNFKEQ. The CDR3 coding sequence is TGTGCCAGCAGCCCTAGCGGTCGGGACACCGGGGAGCTGTTTTTT. Amino acids: CASSPSGRDTGELFF.

The CDR3 is CASSLVASYEQYF. CDR3 in DNA: TGTGCCAGCAGCTTAGTGGCCAGCTACGAGCAGTACTTC. The rearrangement links TRBV7-2 to TRBJ2-7; unclear D gene. V shed 1 base and J shed 3 bases, with 7 bases lying between them. Germline assignment: CDR1 SGHTA and CDR2 FQGNSA. CDR3 length: 13 amino acids.

This clone was counted once. This chain joins TRBV9 and TRBJ2-1; possibly TRBD2 for D (6 bases). V dropped 3 bases and J dropped 7 bases, with 17 bases sitting between them. This CDR3 has 15 amino acids. Germline V lookup: CDR1 SGDLS, CDR2 YYNGEE. CDR3 sequence reads: CASSAVGWGVNEQFF. The CDR3 DNA reads as TGTGCCAGCAGCGCAGTAGGTTGGGGGGTAAATGAGCAGTTCTTC.

This clone was recorded once. The gene calls are TRBV27 and TRBJ1-2; the D is unclear. CDR1 is MNHEY, CDR2 SMNVEV, per germline (reference sequence). The CDR3 has 15 amino acids. The V end was cut by 5 bases, the J end by 8 bases, with 21 bases between. The CDR3 protein is CASSPAYPTPGGYTF. In DNA form, the CDR3 reads TGTGCCAGCAGTCCCGCTTATCCAACCCCGGGGGGCTACACCTTC.